Each of the 10 T cell receptor beta chains below was sequenced from the same sample in a study of T cell responses to AZD1222 COVID-19 vaccine. Clones were read by immunoSEQ multiplex PCR, and TCRdb kept only the in-frame ones, dropping some. This table holds about 150,000 clones, less than 95% found once. The sequencing here drew on peripheral blood, taken on day 0 of AZD1222 vaccination. The receptors stem from an adult in good health.

The gene calls are TRBV11-2 and TRBJ2-7; D perhaps matches TRBD1 (6 bases). Between the trimmed V and J ends, which lost 1 base and 7 bases, there was a span of 8 bases. This CDR3 has 12 amino acids. Germline V lookup: CDR1 SGHAT, CDR2 FQNNGV. In DNA form, the CDR3 reads TGTGCCAGCAGCTTAGGGACAGCTGAGCAGTACTTC. The encoded protein is CASSLGTAEQYF.

This rearrangement joins TRBV27 to TRBJ2-6; TRBD1 matches 9 bases. The trim removed 1 base at V and 2 bases at J, leaving 9 bases unmatched. There are 19 residues in the CDR3. CDR1 is MNHEY and CDR2 is SMNVEV in the germline V gene (reference sequence). The CDR3, as DNA: TGTGCCAGCAGTTTATTCTCAGGGACAGGGTTAGCTGGGGCCAACGTCCTGACTTTC. This codes for CASSLFSGTGLAGANVLTF.

The genes are TRBV6-2 or TRBV6-3 and TRBJ1-1; the match to TRBD1 covers 9 bases. V trimming: 5 bases; J trimming: 4 bases; junction bases outside the gene matches: 11. The germline gives CDR1 MNHEY, CDR2 SVGEGT. This CDR3 has 16 amino acids. DNA for the CDR3: TGTGCCAGCAGTCCCACTATGGGACAGGGAATCACTGAAGCTTTCTTT. Translation gives CASSPTMGQGITEAFF.

This chain joins TRBV6-6 and TRBJ1-2; D is ambiguous. Trimming cost V 0 bases and J 8 bases, with 19 bases left between them. The germline CDR1 and CDR2 sequences are MNHNY and SVGAGI (reference sequence). This CDR3 contains 16 residues. The CDR3 DNA is TGTGCCAGCAGTTACTCGGTGGAGAGACTTCTATGGGGCTACACCTTC. Its protein product is CASSYSVERLLWGYTF.

The chain joins TRBV21-1 to TRBJ1-4; TRBD1 reflects the table's D call only, with no check against the DNA. TRBV21-1 is a pseudogene segment. The CDR3 extends over 14 amino acids. CDR3 region: CASSKDNFNEKLFF. DNA of the CDR3: TGTGCCAGCAGCAAGGACAATTTTAATGAAAAACTGTTTTTT.

This chain uses TRBV30 with TRBJ2-7; TRBD1 matches 8 bases. Germline CDR1 and CDR2: GTSNPN and SVGIG (reference sequence). The CDR3 has 13 residues. Trimming removed 5 bases from V and 2 bases from J; junction bases left unmatched: 5. CDR3 nucleotide sequence: TGTGCCTGGGGACAGGGCACTCCCTACGAGCAGTACTTC. This translates into CAWGQGTPYEQYF.

The chain employs TRBV7-2 and TRBJ2-6; 10 nucleotides agree with TRBD2. Germline V gene sequence: CDR1 SGHTA, CDR2 FQGNSA. The CDR3 length is 17 residues. J gave up 0 bases and V 6 bases, and 5 bases lay outside the gene matches. CDR3 nucleotide sequence: TGTGCCAGCAGGGAACTAGCGGGGCTCTCTGGGGCCAACGTCCTGACTTTC. Protein product: CASRELAGLSGANVLTF.

The CDR3 loop is CASTGGGYEQYF. For the CDR3, the DNA is TGTGCCAGCACGGGAGGGGGTTACGAGCAGTACTTC. V is TRBV5-6 and J is TRBJ2-7; 8 nucleotides match TRBD2. The germline gives CDR1 SGHDT, CDR2 YYEEEE. There are 12 residues in the CDR3. V was clipped by 6 bases and J by 4 bases; unmatched bases: 3.

The CDR3: CASSLEFRETQYF. The CDR3 DNA follows: TGCGCCAGCAGCTTGGAGTTTAGGGAGACCCAGTACTTC. V is TRBV5-1 and J is TRBJ2-5; D remains unclear. Germline V gives CDR1 SGHRS, CDR2 YFSETQ. The germline V and J ends were trimmed by 0 bases and 5 bases, with 8 bases remaining between them. This CDR3 contains 13 residues. Together with reference TRBV5-1 and TRBJ2-5, the CDR3 gives the full variable domain: KAGVTQTPRYLIKTRGQQVTLSCSPISGHRSVSWYQQTPGQGLQFLFEYFSETQRNKGNFPGRFSGRQFSNSRSEMNVSTLELGDSALYLCASSLEFRETQYFGPGTRLLVL.

V and J are TRBV28 and TRBJ2-6; D is undetermined. V was pared by 2 bases and J by 2 bases, with 1 base between. The CDR3 totals 13 residues. Germline lookup yields CDR1 MDHEN and CDR2 SYDVKM. CDR3 region: CASSLTGANVLTF. CDR3 nucleotide sequence: TGTGCCAGCAGTTTAACTGGGGCCAACGTCCTGACTTTC.